The 30 T cell receptor beta chains reported below all come from one sample, sequenced in a study of T cell repertoires in cytomegalovirus infection. TCRdb reprocessed the reads with MiXCR, giving one entry per CDR3 protein. The sample records about 150,000 distinct CDR3 sequences, about 25% being singletons. Sequencing was performed on PBMCs. The receptors were sampled from a human donor in good health (CMV status not recorded). Some clones in this sample may be carry-over from other donors' samples.

The V and J genes are TRBV27 and TRBJ2-1; tentatively, D is TRBD2 (5 bases). The CDR3 runs to 13 residues. CDR1 and CDR2 from the germline V gene are MNHEY and SMNVEV (reference sequence). V was cut by 2 bases and J by 4 bases, with 6 bases left in between. DNA of the CDR3: TGTGCCAGCAGTTTACTAGCTTACAATGAGCAGTTCTTC. Amino acids: CASSLLAYNEQFF.

V is TRBV2 and J is TRBJ1-2; 7 bases line up with TRBD1. The CDR3 has 17 residues. From germline, CDR1 is SNHLY and CDR2 FYNNEI. The trim removed 4 bases at V and 1 base at J, leaving 12 bases unmatched. The chain's CDR3 is CASSGATGKTLNYGYTF. The CDR3 bases are TGTGCCAGCAGTGGAGCGACAGGGAAGACTCTTAACTATGGCTACACCTTC.

The rearrangement uses TRBV24-1 and TRBJ2-1, with TRBD2 identical over 9 bases. CDR3 length equals 15 residues. Germline V CDR1 and CDR2: KGHDR, SFDVKD. V was pared by 2 bases and J by 5 bases, with 3 bases of the junction left unmatched. CDR3 sequence reads: CATSDWASGNNEQFF. The DNA for the CDR3 is TGTGCCACCAGTGATTGGGCTAGCGGGAACAATGAGCAGTTCTTC.

V gene TRBV20-1 combines with J gene TRBJ2-3; maybe TRBD2 (5 bases). This CDR3 comprises 14 residues. CDR1 DFQATT and CDR2 SNEGSKA come from the germline V gene (reference sequence). The V end was cut by 3 bases, the J end by 2 bases, with 12 bases between. This chain's CDR3 is CSASRPGLTDTQYF. CDR3 sequence (DNA): TGCAGTGCTAGCCGCCCCGGACTCACAGATACGCAGTATTTT.

This clonotype showed up many times. Here the CDR3 DNA reads TGTGCCAGCAGCTCTAGGCCCCAAATCGGGGGGGAAAATGGCTACACCTTC. This codes for CASSSRPQIGGENGYTF. The chain couples TRBV7-2 to TRBJ1-2, with TRBD1 as a possible D gene (5 bases). V lost 4 bases and J 6 bases, leaving 24 bases between the germline ends. The CDR3 length is 17 residues. Germline V gives CDR1 SGHTA, CDR2 FQGNSA.

This clonotype showed up just a few times. The chain combines TRBV6-5 with TRBJ2-3, with D possibly being TRBD2 (5 bases). The CDR3 spans 16 residues. Trimming shortened V by 4 bases and J by 2 bases, and 16 bases separated the two germline ends. CDR1 is MNHEY, CDR2 SVGAGI, per germline. CDR3 DNA sequence: TGTGCCAGCAGTTCCCCTGGGCGGGCGCACACAGATACGCAGTATTTT. Its translation: CASSSPGRAHTDTQYF.

This clonotype was counted at least ten times. This chain links TRBV7-9 with TRBJ1-6; D possibly corresponds to TRBD1 (5 bases). Trimming removed 5 bases from V and 5 bases from J, with 10 bases in between. The CDR3 length is 14 residues. Per the germline V gene, CDR1 is SEHNR and CDR2 is FQNEAQ (reference sequence). The CDR3 region has the DNA TGTGCCAGCAGCCGGGAGGGGAATAATTCACCCCTCCACTTT. This translates into CASSREGNNSPLHF.

A word on this clonotype: This may arise from a read error, as a much more abundant clone is one base away. This chain uses TRBV12-3 or TRBV12-4 with TRBJ2-7; no definite D call. This CDR3 is built from 14 residues. CDR3 sequence reads: CTSTHTAPSYEQYF. CDR3 sequence (DNA): TGTACCAGCACCCACACGGCACCCTCCTACGAGCAGTACTTC.

The rearrangement links TRBV19 to TRBJ1-6; 9 nucleotides align to TRBD1. The CDR3 sequence is 14 residues long. Germline assignment: CDR1 LNHDA and CDR2 SQIVND (reference sequence). J was trimmed by 15 bases and V by 5 bases; bases with no gene match: 11. CDR3 sequence (DNA): TGTGCCAGTAGTGGCGGGACAGGGAAGCCACTCCTCCACTTT. Its translation: CASSGGTGKPLLHF.

The gene calls are TRBV15 and TRBJ2-5; no firm D call. Between the trimmed V and J ends, which lost 2 bases and 2 bases, there was a span of 6 bases. The CDR3 loop spans 13 amino acids. In germline, CDR1 is LNHNV, CDR2 YYDKDF (reference sequence). DNA for the CDR3: TGTGCCACCAGCAGACAGACTCAAGAGACCCAGTACTTC. Translated, it gives CATSRQTQETQYF.

This clonotype turned up a few times. The chain employs TRBV4-2 and TRBJ2-7, with TRBD1 matching over 9 bases. The J segment lost 2 bases and the V segment lost 1 base, leaving 0 bases of the junction unmatched. The germline CDR1 and CDR2 sequences are LGHNA and YNFKEQ. CDR3 length equals 14 residues. The CDR3: CASSQGDRAYEQYF. The DNA of the CDR3 is TGTGCCAGCAGCCAAGGGGACAGGGCCTACGAGCAGTACTTC.

This chain uses TRBV20-1 with TRBJ2-3; 9 bases fit TRBD2. From germline, CDR1 is DFQATT and CDR2 SNEGSKA (reference sequence). J lost 6 bases, V lost 4 bases, and 11 bases had no gene match. The CDR3 consists of 15 residues. The CDR3, as DNA: TGCAGTGCTACCTTTAGCGGGAGTACGGGGGATACGCAGTATTTT. It translates to CSATFSGSTGDTQYF.

This clonotype was observed a few times. J is TRBJ2-3 and V is TRBV25-1; D gene uncertain. The CDR3 is 14 residues long. CDR1 and CDR2 (germline): MGHDK, SYGVNS. Trimming shortened V by 0 bases and J by 1 base, and 5 bases separated the two germline ends. Here the CDR3 reads CASSEYRGTDTQYF. The CDR3 bases are TGTGCCAGCAGTGAATATAGGGGCACAGATACGCAGTATTTT.

This sequence joins TRBV28 and TRBJ1-5; D unresolved. This CDR3 has 16 residues. The V end was cut by 2 bases, the J end by 3 bases, with 14 bases between. Germline assignment: CDR1 MDHEN and CDR2 SYDVKM. CDR3 protein: CASSLSTAGTNQPQHF. CDR3 DNA: TGTGCCAGCAGTTTAAGTACAGCAGGAACCAATCAGCCCCAGCATTTT.

The rearrangement uses TRBV28 and TRBJ1-1, with D possibly matching TRBD1 (6 bases). CDR3 size: 13 residues. CDR1 is MDHEN, CDR2 SYDVKM, per germline. With 8 bases removed from V and 4 bases from J, the gap between germline ends came to 14 bases. CDR3 region: CASSLNRATEAFF. The CDR3, as DNA: TGTGCCAGCTCCCTAAACAGGGCCACTGAAGCTTTCTTT.

This clonotype appeared many times. The chain combines TRBV7-9 with TRBJ2-7; D is unclear. V was cut by 0 bases and J by 0 bases, with 12 bases left in between. From germline, CDR1 is SEHNR and CDR2 FQNEAQ (reference sequence). The CDR3 totals 16 residues. Here the CDR3 reads CASSLADRPSSYEQYF. CDR3 in DNA: TGTGCCAGCAGCTTAGCTGACCGACCCAGCTCCTACGAGCAGTACTTC.

Only a few counts were recorded for this clonotype. This rearrangement joins TRBV7-9 to TRBJ1-2; D ambiguous. CDR1 SEHNR and CDR2 FQNEAQ come from the germline V gene (reference sequence). The CDR3 consists of 11 residues. With 8 bases removed from V and 8 bases from J, the gap between germline ends came to 12 bases. The CDR3 sequence: CASDELGGYTF. The CDR3 DNA reads TGTGCCAGCGATGAATTGGGGGGCTACACCTTC.

A few counts support this clonotype. J is TRBJ1-5 and V is TRBV15; no clear D gene. The CDR3 sequence is 13 residues long. Looked up from germline, CDR1 is LNHNV and CDR2 is YYDKDF (reference sequence). Deletions cut 0 bases from V and 7 bases from J, with 7 bases between. The CDR3 coding sequence is TGTGCCACCAGCAGAGAGGAGGGCCAGCCCCAGCATTTT. Translating it yields CATSREEGQPQHF. The full variable domain, its missing parts supplied by reference TRBV15 and TRBJ1-5, is DAMVIQNPRYQVTQFGKPVTLSCSQTLNHNVMYWYQQKSSQAPKLLFHYYDKDFNNEADTPDNFQSRRPNTSFCFLDIRSPGLGDTAMYLCATSREEGQPQHFGDGTRLSIL.

This clonotype appeared once. The chain carries TRBV12-3 or TRBV12-4 and TRBJ2-1; 13 bases fit TRBD2. J gave up 2 bases and V 6 bases, and 1 base lay outside the gene matches. The CDR3 is 15 amino acids. This CDR3 is CASRTSGGTYNEQFF. The CDR3 bases are TGTGCCAGCAGGACTAGCGGGGGGACCTACAATGAGCAGTTCTTC.

The CDR3 reads CASSLPKANTEAFF. The CDR3 DNA follows: TGCGCCAGCAGCTTGCCGAAGGCGAACACTGAAGCTTTCTTT. V gene TRBV5-1 combines with J gene TRBJ1-1; no reliable D call. Trimming left V 1 base short and J 1 base short, with 8 bases between. The length of the CDR3 is 14 residues. Germline CDR1 and CDR2: SGHRS and YFSETQ.

This clonotype was found a few times. The chain employs TRBV12-5 and TRBJ1-5; maybe TRBD1 (5 bases). Germline CDR1 is LGHNT and CDR2 is FRNRAP. The CDR3 contains 14 residues. V was shortened by 3 bases and J by 6 bases, with 12 bases between the two germline ends. The CDR3 spells CASGLTGGGQPQHF. The CDR3 DNA reads TGTGCTAGTGGTTTAACAGGAGGAGGTCAGCCCCAGCATTTT.

This clonotype occurred a few times. The chain links TRBV19 to TRBJ2-7; 8 bases agree with TRBD1. The CDR3 sequence is 14 residues long. The germline gives CDR1 LNHDA, CDR2 SQIVND (reference sequence). V shed 8 bases and J 3 bases; nucleotides not matched to a gene: 9. CDR3 protein: CASSTGASDYEQYF. The CDR3 coding sequence is TGTGCCAGTTCGACAGGGGCCTCGGACTACGAGCAGTACTTC. Combining the CDR3 with reference TRBV19 and TRBJ2-7 gives the whole variable domain DGGITQSPKYLFRKEGQNVTLSCEQNLNHDAMYWYRQDPGQGLRLIYYSQIVNDFQKGDIAEGYSVSREKKESFPLTVTSAQKNPTAFYLCASSTGASDYEQYFGPGTRLTVT.

There are a few counts of this clonotype. The chain links TRBV28 to TRBJ2-3; 10 bases line up with TRBD2. The CDR3 extends over 15 amino acids. V trimming: 4 bases; J trimming: 4 bases; junction bases outside the gene matches: 5. The germline V gene encodes CDR1 MDHEN and CDR2 SYDVKM. The CDR3 spells CASSWEREGPDTQYF. As DNA, the CDR3 is TGTGCCAGCAGTTGGGAGCGGGAGGGTCCAGATACGCAGTATTTT.

This clonotype appeared a few times. The CDR3 DNA follows: TGTGCCAGCAGCTCTTCCGGGACTCCGATCCAGTTCTTC. Protein: CASSSSGTPIQFF. The chain carries TRBV7-2 and TRBJ2-1, with D possibly TRBD2 on 6 matching bases. V dropped 4 bases and J dropped 13 bases, with 17 bases sitting between them. Germline loops: CDR1 SGHTA, CDR2 FQGNSA. There are 13 residues in the CDR3. Looking up the rest from reference TRBV7-2 and TRBJ2-1 gives the full variable domain: GAGVSQSPSNKVTEKGKDVELRCDPISGHTALYWYRQSLGQGLEFLIYFQGNSAPDKSGLPSDRFSAERTGGSVSTLTIQRTQQEDSAVYLCASSSSGTPIQFFGPGTRLTVL.

V is TRBV6-2 or TRBV6-3 and J is TRBJ2-7; 7 bases are a match to TRBD2. Losses at the gene ends were 5 bases for V and 4 bases for J; bases not matched to a gene: 11. The CDR3 loop spans 15 amino acids. Germline CDR1 reads MNHEY; CDR2 reads SVGEGT. CDR3 DNA sequence: TGTGCCAGCAGTGAAACCGGGTCCGGGGGGTACGAGCAGTACTTC. Protein sequence: CASSETGSGGYEQYF.

The rearrangement joins TRBV7-9 to TRBJ2-7; unclear D gene. The length of the CDR3 is 15 residues. The V gene lost 0 bases and the J gene lost 3 bases, with 12 bases spanning the gap. Germline V CDR1 and CDR2: SEHNR, FQNEAQ (reference sequence). CDR3 in DNA: TGTGCCAGCAGCTTAGCGGTTAGGGAAATCTACGAGCAGTACTTC. Translated: CASSLAVREIYEQYF.

The CDR3 region has the DNA TGTGCCAGCAGCTTTTTACCGGGACTGGGTGGCGAGCAGTACTTC. Protein: CASSFLPGLGGEQYF. The rearrangement uses TRBV7-2 and TRBJ2-7; tentatively, D is TRBD2 (6 bases). Germline values: CDR1 SGHTA, CDR2 FQGNSA. There are 15 residues in the CDR3. Trimming took off 3 bases at V and 6 bases at J, with 18 bases between the two ends. Complete variable domain (other parts from reference TRBV7-2 and TRBJ2-7): GAGVSQSPSNKVTEKGKDVELRCDPISGHTALYWYRQSLGQGLEFLIYFQGNSAPDKSGLPSDRFSAERTGGSVSTLTIQRTQQEDSAVYLCASSFLPGLGGEQYFGPGTRLTVT.

Only a few counts were recorded for this clonotype. The V and J genes are TRBV6-1 and TRBJ2-7; tentative D call: TRBD1 (5 bases). CDR1 is MNHNS, CDR2 SASEGT, per germline. V was shortened by 0 bases and J by 6 bases, with 9 bases between the two germline ends. This CDR3 has 13 amino acids. Here the CDR3 DNA reads TGTGCCAGCAGTGAAGCTAGGACAAGCGAGCAGTACTTC. Its translation: CASSEARTSEQYF.

This clonotype has a count of ten or more. The gene calls are TRBV6-6 and TRBJ1-5, with unresolved D. Germline-derived CDR1 and CDR2 are MNHNY and SVGAGI (reference sequence). This CDR3 is built from 15 residues. V was shortened by 5 bases and J by 5 bases, with 16 bases between the two germline ends. The CDR3 reads CASSPPNGPDQPQHF. The DNA of the CDR3 is TGTGCCAGCAGTCCCCCCAACGGACCGGATCAGCCCCAGCATTTT.

The table lists this clonotype with a few counts. The chain links TRBV28 to TRBJ1-1; D remains unclear. CDR1 is MDHEN, CDR2 SYDVKM, per germline. With 3 bases removed from V and 6 bases from J, the gap between germline ends came to 17 bases. This CDR3 is built from 15 residues. The CDR3, as DNA: TGTGCCAGCAGTTTTCTCCAGGATCCTCCCTCTGAAGCTTTCTTT. This sequence encodes CASSFLQDPPSEAFF.